What follows are 8 T cell receptor beta chains derived from one specimen sequenced in a study of blood T cell repertoires in COVID-19. Libraries were prepared by immunoSEQ multiplex PCR; TCRdb keeps only in-frame clonotypes and omits some of them. The table shows over 120,000 clones, with more than 75% occurring only once. Sequences were obtained from peripheral blood. These receptors came from a human donor with acute or convalescent COVID-19. The donor label of this sample is uncertain.

The chain is built from TRBV19 and TRBJ1-3; D gene ambiguous. The germline V gene encodes CDR1 LNHDA and CDR2 SQIVND (reference sequence). V lost 8 bases, J lost 4 bases, and 18 bases lay in between. The CDR3 has 15 residues. The CDR3 sequence is CASPTPEGTGNTIYF. The CDR3, as DNA: TGTGCCAGTCCCACCCCGGAGGGTACAGGAAACACCATATATTTT. Supplemented by reference TRBV19 and TRBJ1-3, the full variable domain reads DGGITQSPKYLFRKEGQNVTLSCEQNLNHDAMYWYRQDPGQGLRLIYYSQIVNDFQKGDIAEGYSVSREKKESFPLTVTSAQKNPTAFYLCASPTPEGTGNTIYFGEGSWLTVV.

The chain carries TRBV7-9 and TRBJ1-1, with 7 bases matching TRBD1. The CDR3 extends over 14 amino acids. Germline V gene lookup returns CDR1 SEHNR and CDR2 FQNEAQ (reference sequence). The J segment lost 5 bases and the V segment lost 4 bases, leaving 7 bases of the junction unmatched. As DNA, the CDR3 is TGTGCCAGCAGCTCGAACACAGGGGCAACTGAAGCTTTCTTT. This codes for CASSSNTGATEAFF.

This clone appeared a few times. The V and J genes are TRBV7-9 and TRBJ2-7; 7 bases fit TRBD2. The germline gives CDR1 SEHNR, CDR2 FQNEAQ (reference sequence). V lost 4 bases, J lost 6 bases, and 6 bases stayed unmatched. This CDR3 is 13 amino acids long. The chain's CDR3 is CASSSRGIGEQYF. DNA of the CDR3: TGTGCCAGCAGCTCGCGGGGGATTGGCGAGCAGTACTTC.

The chain uses TRBV28 and TRBJ1-1; 8 bases line up with TRBD1. The germline V gene encodes CDR1 MDHEN and CDR2 SYDVKM. CDR3 length equals 13 residues. Trimming cost V 8 bases and J 1 base; bases outside gene matches: 3. CDR3 in DNA: TGTGCCAGCCGCGACAGGGGGAACACTGAAGCTTTCTTT. It encodes CASRDRGNTEAFF.

In nucleotides, the CDR3 is TGCGCCAGCAGCCAAGCTCACGGGAGGGCCGGAGAGACCCAGTACTTC. Residues: CASSQAHGRAGETQYF. This chain uses TRBV4-3 with TRBJ2-5; 8 bases match TRBD2. The CDR3 length is 16 residues. Germline V gene data show CDR1 as LGHNA and CDR2 as YSLEER. V shed 1 base, J shed 4 bases, and the junction held 8 bases outside the gene matches.

This clone was detected once. This chain links TRBV20-1 with TRBJ2-5; 8 bases align to TRBD2. CDR3 length: 15 amino acids. Germline CDR1 reads DFQATT; CDR2 reads SNEGSKA (reference sequence). V was clipped by 3 bases and J by 2 bases; unmatched bases: 8. CDR3 in DNA: TGCAGTGCTAGTTCTGGCGGGGGGTTACAAGAGACCCAGTACTTC. Its protein product is CSASSGGGLQETQYF.

In DNA form, the CDR3 reads TGTGCCAGCAGTCCCTCGGACAGGGGAGTTAATGGCTACACCTTC. The encoded protein is CASSPSDRGVNGYTF. The chain combines TRBV28 with TRBJ1-2, with 9 bases aligning to TRBD1. Germline CDR1 is MDHEN and CDR2 is SYDVKM. Trimming took 5 bases from V and 6 from J; bases not matched to a gene: 10. CDR3 length equals 15 residues.

This clone was counted only a few times. The rearrangement uses TRBV2 and TRBJ1-4; tentatively, D is TRBD1 (5 bases). Germline loops: CDR1 SNHLY, CDR2 FYNNEI. V lost 2 bases, J lost 1 base, and 26 bases lay in between. This CDR3 contains 21 residues. The CDR3 protein is CASSESVFVSGKRKTNEKLFF. The CDR3 DNA follows: TGTGCCAGCAGTGAATCGGTTTTTGTGTCAGGGAAGAGAAAAACTAATGAAAAACTGTTTTTT.